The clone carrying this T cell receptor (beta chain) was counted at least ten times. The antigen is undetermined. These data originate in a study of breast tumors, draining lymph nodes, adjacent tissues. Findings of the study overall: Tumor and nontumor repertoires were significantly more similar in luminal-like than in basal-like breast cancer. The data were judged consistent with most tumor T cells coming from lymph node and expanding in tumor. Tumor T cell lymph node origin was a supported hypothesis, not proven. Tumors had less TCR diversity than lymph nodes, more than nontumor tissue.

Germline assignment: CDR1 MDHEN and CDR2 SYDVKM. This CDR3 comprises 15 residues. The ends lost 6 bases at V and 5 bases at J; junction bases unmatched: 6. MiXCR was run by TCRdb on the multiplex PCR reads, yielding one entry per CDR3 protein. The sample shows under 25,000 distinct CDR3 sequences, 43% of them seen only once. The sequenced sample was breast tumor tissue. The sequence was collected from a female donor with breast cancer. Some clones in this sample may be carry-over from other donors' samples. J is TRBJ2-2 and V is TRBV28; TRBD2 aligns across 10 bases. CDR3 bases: TGTGCCAGCAGACCTAGCGGGAGTAGAACCGGGGAGCTGTTTTTT. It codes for CASRPSGSRTGELFF.